Each of the 23 T cell receptor beta chains below was sequenced from the same sample in a study of control samples from healthy donors and cancer patients. TCRdb keeps only in-frame clones here, not all; method: immunoSEQ multiplex PCR. Of around 140,000 clones detected, about nine tenths appear once; the ten largest clones hold approximately 2%. The sequenced sample was blood. The origin of the receptors is a woman between 45 and 65 years old in good health.

The rearrangement uses TRBV11-3 and TRBJ2-7; TRBD1 might be the D (5 bases). This CDR3 is built from 13 residues. V lost 3 bases to trimming and J lost 5 bases, with 11 bases between them. The germline V gene encodes CDR1 SGHNT and CDR2 YENEEA. The CDR3 nucleotides are TGTGCCAGCAGCTTTTCAGGGTTAGACGAGCAGTACTTC. It specifies CASSFSGLDEQYF.

The rearrangement joins TRBV3-1 (or the pseudogene TRBV3-2) to TRBJ1-1; D not certain. Germline V gene data show CDR1 as LGHDT and CDR2 as YNNKEL (reference sequence). The CDR3 extends over 13 amino acids. Trimming took off 3 bases at V and 2 bases at J, with 7 bases between the two ends. CDR3 residues: CASSQRPNTEAFF. Written as DNA, the CDR3 is TGTGCCAGCAGCCAGAGGCCTAACACTGAAGCTTTCTTT.

The chain carries TRBV10-3 and TRBJ2-6; 10 bases map to TRBD1. The germline V gene has CDR1 ENHRY and CDR2 SYGVKD. This CDR3 comprises 17 residues. J gave up 1 base and V 6 bases, and 6 bases lay outside the gene matches. The CDR3 protein is CAISETGGASGANVLTF. The CDR3 DNA reads TGTGCCATCAGCGAGACAGGGGGCGCTTCTGGGGCCAACGTCCTGACTTTC.

Here the CDR3 DNA reads TGTGCCATCAGCCGACTAGCGGGAGGGCGAACAGATACGCAGTATTTT. This translates into CAISRLAGGRTDTQYF. V is TRBV10-3 and J is TRBJ2-3, with 14 nucleotides matching TRBD2. Trimming removed 6 bases from V and 3 bases from J; junction bases left unmatched: 5. CDR1 ENHRY and CDR2 SYGVKD come from the germline V gene. The CDR3 covers 16 residues.

This rearrangement joins TRBV5-1 to TRBJ1-2, with D uncertain. From germline, CDR1 is SGHRS and CDR2 YFSETQ. Trimming took off 0 bases at V and 6 bases at J, with 9 bases between the two ends. The CDR3 consists of 13 residues. CDR3 sequence: CASSLEVTDGYTF. CDR3 nucleotide sequence: TGCGCCAGCAGCTTGGAAGTAACAGATGGCTACACCTTC.

V usage is TRBV6-6 and J usage is TRBJ1-2; D is unclear. In germline, CDR1 is MNHNY, CDR2 SVGAGI (reference sequence). The V end lost 2 bases, the J end lost 8 bases, and 6 bases lay between the germline ends. CDR3 length: 11 residues. In DNA, the CDR3 is TGTGCCAGCAGTTACCAAGGGGGCTACACCTTC. Protein product: CASSYQGGYTF.

The rearrangement uses TRBV7-8 and TRBJ2-7; 11 bases align to TRBD2. Per germline, CDR1 SGHVS and CDR2 FQNEAQ. The CDR3 sequence is 16 residues long. The V segment lost 5 bases and the J segment 5 bases; nucleotides outside the gene matches: 11. The CDR3 DNA is TGTGCCAGCAGCCCGCTCACTAGCGGGAGATATAACGAGCAGTACTTC. It specifies CASSPLTSGRYNEQYF.

The chain joins TRBV6-5 to TRBJ2-4; the match to TRBD2 covers 8 bases. Germline-derived CDR1 and CDR2 are MNHEY and SVGAGI. The junction had 4 bases not matched to a gene; V was cut back by 2 bases and J by 1 base. The CDR3 is made up of 16 amino acids. The CDR3 nucleotides are TGTGCCAGCAGTTACACCGGGGGGGGTGCCAAAAACATTCAGTACTTC. Translated, it gives CASSYTGGGAKNIQYF.

Points on this clone: An end of the junction does not agree with germline; a read error may underlie this. This CDR3 is also generated by other DNA sequences in the sample. V usage is TRBV24-1 and J usage is TRBJ1-2; 7 bases agree with TRBD1. Per germline, CDR1 KGHDR and CDR2 SFDVKD. The CDR3 covers 13 residues. The CDR3 here is CATRHTLDRELTF. The CDR3 coding sequence is TGCGCCACCAGGCACACCCTAGACAGGGAATTAACCTTC.

This chain uses TRBV19 with TRBJ2-1, with D maybe TRBD2 (5 bases). The CDR3 loop spans 14 amino acids. V lost 5 bases, J lost 4 bases, and 12 bases lay in between. The V gene's germline CDR1 is LNHDA and CDR2 SQIVND (reference sequence). In DNA form, the CDR3 reads TGTGCCAGTAGTGGACGGGGTCAGTACAATGAGCAGTTCTTC. Translation gives CASSGRGQYNEQFF.

The chain combines TRBV29-1 with TRBJ2-1, with TRBD2 identical over 8 bases. Trimming cost V 0 bases and J 0 bases; bases outside gene matches: 10. Germline V CDR1 and CDR2: SQVTM, ANQGSEA. The CDR3 totals 18 residues. CDR3 loop: CSVEEELSGADSYNEQFF. DNA of the CDR3: TGCAGCGTTGAAGAGGAACTTAGCGGGGCGGACTCCTACAATGAGCAGTTCTTC.

In this sample, this clone turned up once. The genes are TRBV27 and TRBJ2-2; D gene unclear. In germline, CDR1 is MNHEY, CDR2 SMNVEV (reference sequence). CDR3 length: 13 amino acids. V was cut by 2 bases and J by 5 bases, with 6 bases left in between. This CDR3 reads CASSLRPTGELFF. DNA for the CDR3: TGTGCCAGCAGTTTACGCCCGACCGGGGAGCTGTTTTTT.

The chain carries TRBV30 and TRBJ1-5; TRBD1 matches at 8 bases. CDR1 and CDR2 from the germline V gene are GTSNPN and SVGIG (reference sequence). This CDR3 comprises 14 residues. V shed 5 bases and J 5 bases; nucleotides not matched to a gene: 8. CDR3 DNA: TGTGCCTGGGCCCGTCCAGGGGGCTATCAGCCCCAGCATTTT. This sequence encodes CAWARPGGYQPQHF.

The chain couples TRBV30 to TRBJ1-3; the D gene is possibly TRBD1 (6 bases). The CDR3 loop spans 15 amino acids. V lost 1 base to trimming and J lost 0 bases, with 10 bases between them. Germline V gives CDR1 GTSNPN, CDR2 SVGIG (reference sequence). The CDR3 spells CAWSEGTSSGNTIYF. Here the CDR3 DNA reads TGTGCCTGGAGTGAAGGGACAAGCTCTGGAAACACCATATATTTT.

This clone was seen a handful of times. The chain combines TRBV5-6 with TRBJ2-3; the D gene is possibly TRBD2 (5 bases). Looked up from germline, CDR1 is SGHDT and CDR2 is YYEEEE. The CDR3 length is 14 residues. V was trimmed by 0 bases and J by 1 base, leaving 6 bases between them. The CDR3 DNA is TGTGCCAGCAGCTTGGGAGCGGGCACAGATACGCAGTATTTT. This translates into CASSLGAGTDTQYF.

The rearrangement links TRBV28 to TRBJ1-1; D unclear. This CDR3 has 13 amino acids. Germline CDR1 and CDR2: MDHEN and SYDVKM. V lost 6 bases to trimming and J lost 11 bases, with 19 bases between them. The CDR3: CASSLESPLKAFF. The CDR3, as DNA: TGTGCCAGCAGCCTGGAGAGCCCTCTGAAGGCTTTCTTT.

The chain carries TRBV13 and TRBJ2-3; weak D call: TRBD2 (6 bases). Per the germline V gene, CDR1 is PRHDT and CDR2 is FYEKMQ (reference sequence). V lost 5 bases to trimming and J lost 4 bases, with 19 bases between them. The CDR3 is 16 residues long. The DNA for the CDR3 is TGTGCCAGCAGCATGGGGACTGCGGCCTTCCCAGATACGCAGTATTTT. The encoded protein is CASSMGTAAFPDTQYF.

The rearrangement uses TRBV2 and TRBJ1-2, with unresolved D. This CDR3 region has 14 residues. Germline loops: CDR1 SNHLY, CDR2 FYNNEI. V was shortened by 4 bases and J by 3 bases, with 12 bases between the two germline ends. Here the CDR3 reads CASSGVAEDYGYTF. The DNA of the CDR3 is TGTGCCAGCAGTGGGGTGGCAGAAGACTATGGCTACACCTTC.

This chain links TRBV12-3 or TRBV12-4 with TRBJ1-2; TRBD1 matches 7 bases. This CDR3 is 13 amino acids long. J lost 6 bases, V lost 5 bases, and 6 bases had no gene match. The CDR3 here is CASSGAGGNGYTF. DNA of the CDR3: TGTGCCAGCAGTGGAGCAGGGGGAAATGGCTACACCTTC.

V usage is TRBV12-3 or TRBV12-4 and J usage is TRBJ1-2; D is unresolved. CDR3 length: 13 residues. The V end was cut by 6 bases, the J end by 7 bases, with 15 bases between. CDR3 nucleotides: TGTGCCAGCAGCCTTACCGGGGTGGGTGGCTACACCTTC. It yields the protein CASSLTGVGGYTF.

The genes are TRBV9 and TRBJ1-1; D uncertain. CDR1 is SGDLS and CDR2 is YYNGEE in the germline V gene. CDR3 size: 14 residues. The germline V and J ends were trimmed by 0 bases and 3 bases, with 9 bases remaining between them. The CDR3 sequence is CASSVGDTDTEAFF. CDR3 nucleotide sequence: TGTGCCAGCAGCGTAGGTGATACTGACACTGAAGCTTTCTTT.

This clone was seen once. V gene TRBV2 combines with J gene TRBJ1-2; D is ambiguous. CDR1 and CDR2 from the germline V gene are SNHLY and FYNNEI. Between the trimmed V and J ends, which lost 8 bases and 5 bases, there was a span of 15 bases. There are 13 residues in the CDR3. As DNA, the CDR3 is TGTGCCAGCGGAAGAGAGGCCGGGTATGGCTACACCTTC. It encodes CASGREAGYGYTF.

The gene calls are TRBV30 and TRBJ2-2, with D perhaps TRBD2 (6 bases). The CDR3 is 14 residues long. V gave up 4 bases and J gave up 7 bases, with 16 bases separating them. Germline assignment: CDR1 GTSNPN and CDR2 SVGIG (reference sequence). This CDR3 reads CAWTGGPSSGELFF. In nucleotides, the CDR3 is TGTGCCTGGACCGGGGGACCTAGTAGCGGGGAGCTGTTTTTT.